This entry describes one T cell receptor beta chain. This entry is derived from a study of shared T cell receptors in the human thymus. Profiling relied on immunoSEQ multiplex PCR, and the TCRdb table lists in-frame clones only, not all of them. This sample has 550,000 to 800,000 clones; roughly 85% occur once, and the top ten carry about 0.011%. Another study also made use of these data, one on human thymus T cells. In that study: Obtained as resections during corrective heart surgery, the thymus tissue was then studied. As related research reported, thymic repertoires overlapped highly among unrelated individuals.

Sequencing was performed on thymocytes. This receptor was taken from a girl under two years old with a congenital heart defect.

The CDR3 reads CATSRGWDRGMNTEAFF. The CDR3 coding sequence is TGTGCCACCAGCAGAGGCTGGGACAGGGGGATGAACACTGAAGCTTTCTTT. The V call is TRBV15, the J call TRBJ1-1, with 11 bases lining up with TRBD1. Trimming at V came to 1 base and at J to 0 bases, leaving 4 bases not matched to a gene. CDR3 length equals 17 residues. From germline, CDR1 is LNHNV and CDR2 YYDKDF (reference sequence).